The 17 T cell receptor beta chains given below trace back to one sample, sequenced in a study of blood T cell repertoires in COVID-19. TCRdb keeps only in-frame clones here, not all; method: immunoSEQ multiplex PCR. This sample has roughly 190,000 clones, with 81% found just once. Sequencing was carried out using peripheral blood. All receptors derive from a woman in her thirties or forties with COVID-19, enrolled during active disease.

This chain joins TRBV5-1 and TRBJ2-2, with 8 bases aligning to TRBD1. The CDR3 is 14 amino acids. Trimming took 1 base from V and 6 from J; bases not matched to a gene: 2. Germline CDR1 is SGHRS and CDR2 is YFSETQ. CDR3 DNA sequence: TGCGCCAGCAGCTTGCAGGGGGCTTCCGGGGAGCTGTTTTTT. Its translation: CASSLQGASGELFF.

The chain combines TRBV27 with TRBJ2-1; 8 nucleotides align to TRBD1. Germline values: CDR1 MNHEY, CDR2 SMNVEV (reference sequence). The CDR3 extends over 16 amino acids. Losses at the gene ends were 5 bases for V and 5 bases for J; bases not matched to a gene: 11. Here the CDR3 DNA reads TGTGCCAGCAGTCAGCCCCGGGACAGGTTTCACAATGAGCAGTTCTTC. Translating gives CASSQPRDRFHNEQFF.

V and J are TRBV6-4 and TRBJ2-3, with 8 bases identical to TRBD2. This CDR3 is built from 14 residues. Trimming at V came to 4 bases and at J to 1 base, leaving 1 base not matched to a gene. Germline V gives CDR1 MRHNA, CDR2 SNTAGT. CDR3 sequence reads: CASSVSGGTDTQYF. CDR3 DNA: TGTGCCAGCAGTGTTAGCGGGGGCACAGATACGCAGTATTTT.

The chain carries TRBV29-1 and TRBJ2-3, with D possibly being TRBD2 (6 bases). Trimming cost V 6 bases and J 6 bases, with 19 bases left between them. The CDR3 totals 14 residues. Germline CDR1 and CDR2: SQVTM and ANQGSEA. The CDR3, as DNA: TGCAGCGTCCACGGAGGGTTCCAGCGGGATACGCAGTATTTT. As protein: CSVHGGFQRDTQYF.

The V and J genes are TRBV7-9 and TRBJ2-1; D possibly corresponds to TRBD1 (6 bases). The CDR3 has 12 residues. Germline-derived CDR1 and CDR2 are SEHNR and FQNEAQ (reference sequence). Trimming pared 4 bases from V and 7 bases from J, leaving 8 bases between. This CDR3 is CASSSTGNEQFF. The CDR3 DNA reads TGTGCCAGCAGCTCCACAGGGAATGAGCAGTTCTTC.

This clone showed up just once. CDR3 region: CASSASREFYEQYF. DNA of the CDR3: TGTGCCAGCAGCGCTAGCCGAGAGTTCTACGAGCAGTACTTC. J is TRBJ2-7 and V is TRBV27; a weak D match, TRBD2 (5 bases). Per germline, CDR1 MNHEY and CDR2 SMNVEV (reference sequence). This CDR3 contains 14 residues. Trimming removed 6 bases from V and 3 bases from J, with 15 bases in between.

This rearrangement joins TRBV28 to TRBJ1-5; TRBD1 matches 7 bases. CDR1 is MDHEN, CDR2 SYDVKM, per germline. The CDR3 loop spans 16 amino acids. V shed 4 bases and J 0 bases; nucleotides not matched to a gene: 6. CDR3 in amino acids: CASSSGTVYSNQPQHF. The CDR3 DNA reads TGTGCCAGCAGTTCAGGGACAGTTTATAGCAATCAGCCCCAGCATTTT.

The chain has TRBV18 and TRBJ1-4; the match to TRBD1 covers 8 bases. Germline V gene lookup returns CDR1 KGHSH and CDR2 LQKENI. The CDR3 runs 17 residues. Germline trimming cut 0 bases from V and 11 bases from J; bases unmatched to any gene: 14. The CDR3 DNA reads as TGTGCCAGCTCACCACCGTCCGGGACAGGTCCACAAGGGAAACTGTTTTTT. Translation gives CASSPPSGTGPQGKLFF.

The chain employs TRBV27 and TRBJ2-5, with a tentative D call TRBD2 (6 bases). Germline CDR1 and CDR2: MNHEY and SMNVEV (reference sequence). This CDR3 comprises 14 residues. V was pared by 4 bases and J by 4 bases, with 13 bases between. The CDR3 nucleotides read TGTGCCAGCAGTTATTCGGGAGTACTAGAGACCCAGTACTTC. It is translated as CASSYSGVLETQYF.

V and J are TRBV19 and TRBJ2-1, with 7 bases aligning to TRBD1. Trimming took 6 bases from V and 8 from J; bases not matched to a gene: 13. Germline values: CDR1 LNHDA, CDR2 SQIVND (reference sequence). This CDR3 spans 15 amino acids. CDR3 in amino acids: CASSPNRGIEDEQFF. The DNA of the CDR3 is TGTGCCAGTAGCCCGAACAGGGGTATTGAGGATGAGCAGTTCTTC.

V gene TRBV2 combines with J gene TRBJ2-5; D is undetermined. From germline, CDR1 is SNHLY and CDR2 FYNNEI. V dropped 9 bases and J dropped 1 base, with 9 bases sitting between them. The CDR3 sequence is 12 residues long. CDR3 sequence: CASSQSQETQYF. The CDR3 bases are TGTGCCAGTTCCCAGTCCCAAGAGACCCAGTACTTC.

The table lists this clone with a count of one. The chain has TRBV9 and TRBJ2-7, with TRBD1 identical over 7 bases. This CDR3 comprises 15 residues. Germline assignment: CDR1 SGDLS and CDR2 YYNGEE. Trimming removed 2 bases from V and 2 bases from J; junction bases left unmatched: 7. CDR3 region: CASSVGQLGTYEQYF. DNA for the CDR3: TGTGCCAGCAGCGTGGGACAGTTGGGTACCTACGAGCAGTACTTC.

This chain links TRBV13 with TRBJ2-7; tentative D call: TRBD1 (6 bases). Deletions cut 5 bases from V and 0 bases from J, with 8 bases between. The germline V gene encodes CDR1 PRHDT and CDR2 FYEKMQ (reference sequence). There are 13 residues in the CDR3. The CDR3 coding sequence is TGTGCCAGCAGCCCGGACAGCTCCTACGAGCAGTACTTC. It is translated as CASSPDSSYEQYF.

This rearrangement joins TRBV29-1 to TRBJ1-2; D perhaps matches TRBD1 (6 bases). V was clipped by 7 bases and J by 5 bases, with 14 bases between them. The CDR3 has 12 residues. Germline-derived CDR1 and CDR2 are SQVTM and ANQGSEA. For the CDR3, the DNA is TGCAGCGCCAGGGGCGTGGATTATGGCTACACCTTC. Amino acid sequence: CSARGVDYGYTF.

V usage is TRBV7-9 and J usage is TRBJ2-7; 7 bases are a match to TRBD1. Trimming removed 1 base from V and 1 base from J; junction bases left unmatched: 1. The CDR3 spans 14 residues. Per germline, CDR1 SEHNR and CDR2 FQNEAQ (reference sequence). CDR3 coding DNA: TGTGCCAGCAGCTTAGGGGGACAGTCCTACGAGCAGTACTTC. Its translation is CASSLGGQSYEQYF.

This chain links TRBV11-3 with TRBJ2-1; 9 nucleotides match TRBD1. After removal of 3 bases from V and 8 bases from J, the junction contained 14 bases not matched to a gene. The germline V gene has CDR1 SGHNT and CDR2 YENEEA. CDR3 length equals 17 residues. As DNA, the CDR3 is TGTGCCAGCAGCTTCGCCCCCGGATTAACAGGGGGCCATGAGCAGTTCTTC. It codes for CASSFAPGLTGGHEQFF. The complete variable domain, with remaining parts taken from reference TRBV11-3 and TRBJ2-1, reads EAGVVQSPRYKIIEKKQPVAFWCNPISGHNTLYWYLQNLGQGPELLIRYENEEAVDDSQLPKDRFSAERLKGVDSTLKIQPAELGDSAVYLCASSFAPGLTGGHEQFFGPGTRLTVL.

Details on this clone: Possible read error: a much larger clone is one base away. The genes are TRBV7-9 and TRBJ2-7, with 8 nucleotides matching TRBD2. This CDR3 contains 14 residues. Germline assignment: CDR1 SEHNR and CDR2 FQNEAQ (reference sequence). J lost 0 bases, V lost 6 bases, and 4 bases had no gene match. CDR3 sequence reads: CASRPGTSSYEQYF. The CDR3 bases are TGTGCCAGCAGACCCGGGACTAGCTCCTACGAGCAGTACTTC.